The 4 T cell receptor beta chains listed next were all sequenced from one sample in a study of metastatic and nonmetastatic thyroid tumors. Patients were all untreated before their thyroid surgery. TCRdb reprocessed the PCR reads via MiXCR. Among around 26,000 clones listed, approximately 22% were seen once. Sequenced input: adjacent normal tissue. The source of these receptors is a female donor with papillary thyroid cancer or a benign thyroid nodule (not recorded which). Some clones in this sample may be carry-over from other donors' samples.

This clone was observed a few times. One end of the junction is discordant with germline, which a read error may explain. Here the CDR3 DNA reads TGTGCCATCAGTTTAGGGAGCCGGGCTGGATATACCCAGTACTTC. It translates to CAISLGSRAGYTQYF. This chain connects TRBV27 to TRBJ2-5; possibly TRBD2 for D (5 bases). The CDR3 runs to 15 residues. The germline gives CDR1 MNHEY, CDR2 SMNVEV (reference sequence).

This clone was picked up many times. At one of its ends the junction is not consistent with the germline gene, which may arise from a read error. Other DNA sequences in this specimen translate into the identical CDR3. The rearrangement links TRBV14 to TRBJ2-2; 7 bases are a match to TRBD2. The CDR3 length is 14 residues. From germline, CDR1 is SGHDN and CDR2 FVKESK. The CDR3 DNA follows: TGCGCCAGCAGCCAAGTAGCGGGCGCCGGGGAGCTGTTTTTT. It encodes CASSQVAGAGELFF.

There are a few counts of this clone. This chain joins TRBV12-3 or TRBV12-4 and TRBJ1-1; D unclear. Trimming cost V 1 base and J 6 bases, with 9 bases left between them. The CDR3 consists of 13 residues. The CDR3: CASSLDTKSEAFF. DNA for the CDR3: TGTGCCAGCAGTTTAGATACGAAGTCTGAAGCTTTCTTT.

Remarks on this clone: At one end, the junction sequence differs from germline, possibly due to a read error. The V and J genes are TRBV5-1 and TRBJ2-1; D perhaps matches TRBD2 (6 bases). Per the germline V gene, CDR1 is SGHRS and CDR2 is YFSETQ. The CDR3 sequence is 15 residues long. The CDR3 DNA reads TGCGCCAGCTGCTTGGGGCCGGAGGGAGGCAATGAGCAGTTCTTC. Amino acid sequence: CASCLGPEGGNEQFF.